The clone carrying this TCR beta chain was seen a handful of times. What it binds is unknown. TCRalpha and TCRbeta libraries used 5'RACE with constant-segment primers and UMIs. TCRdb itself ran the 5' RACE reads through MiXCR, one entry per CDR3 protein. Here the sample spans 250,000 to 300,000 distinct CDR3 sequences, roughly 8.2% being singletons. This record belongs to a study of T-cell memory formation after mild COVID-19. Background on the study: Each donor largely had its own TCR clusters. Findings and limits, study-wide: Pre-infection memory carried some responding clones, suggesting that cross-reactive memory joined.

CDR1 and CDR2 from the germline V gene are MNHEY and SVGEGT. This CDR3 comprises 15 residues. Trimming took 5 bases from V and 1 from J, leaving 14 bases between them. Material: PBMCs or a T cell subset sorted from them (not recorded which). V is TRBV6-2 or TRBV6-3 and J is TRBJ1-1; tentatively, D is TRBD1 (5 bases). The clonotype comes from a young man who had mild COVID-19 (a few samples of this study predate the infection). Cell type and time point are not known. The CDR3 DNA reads TGTGCCAGCAGTAGGACATCCAATCAGAACACTGAAGCTTTCTTT. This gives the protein CASSRTSNQNTEAFF.